The clone carrying this TCR beta chain has ten or more counts. The CDR3 extends over 14 amino acids. The junction had 1 base not matched to a gene; V was cut back by 1 base and J by 3 bases. From germline, CDR1 is SGHRS and CDR2 YFSETQ. This record comes from a study of T-cell memory formation after mild COVID-19. TCRdb reanalysed the 5' RACE reads using MiXCR and keeps one entry per CDR3 protein. The sample includes around 250,000 distinct CDR3 sequences, 15% to 17% of them seen just once. The sequencing sample was made of PBMCs or a T cell subset sorted from them (not recorded which). The chain uses TRBV5-1 and TRBJ2-4; the match to TRBD1 covers 7 bases. The TCR was taken from an adult woman who had mild COVID-19 (a few samples of this study predate the infection). Cell type and time point are not known. CDR3: CASSLTGDKNIQYF. In DNA form, the CDR3 reads TGCGCCAGCAGCTTGACAGGGGACAAAAACATTCAGTACTTC.